A single T cell receptor beta chain is shown here with its context. As originally analysed: The authors estimated nucleated cell counts from reference gene primer amplification. Measured with immunoSEQ multiplex PCR; TCRdb has only the in-frame clones, and not every one. V and J calls and clone size are as listed in that table; D and trimming were resolved from the DNA. Among roughly 50,000 clones listed, around 85% were seen once. CDR1 and CDR2 from the germline V gene are DFQATT and SNEGSKA (reference sequence). This CDR3 contains 11 residues. The V gene lost 3 bases and the J gene lost 5 bases, with 7 bases spanning the gap. The data were obtained in a study of blood T cell repertoires in COVID-19. Study at large: Specimens from acute and convalescent COVID-19 originated in the United States, Italy and Spain. Sample material is recorded as cDNA or gDNA derived from T cells, B-cell-depleted T cells, or PBMCs.

This receptor was taken from a man between 60 and 75 years old with acute or convalescent COVID-19. The J gene is TRBJ1-2, the V gene TRBV20-1; a possible D gene is TRBD1 (5 bases). Material for sequencing was peripheral blood. The CDR3 nucleotides read TGCAGTGCTAGGGGGGGGTATGGCTACACCTTC. It is translated as CSARGGYGYTF.